This T cell receptor (beta chain) comes out of a study of T cells in Graves' hyperthyroidism and ophthalmopathy. Whole-study context: Specimen type is peripheral blood, collected at initial diagnosis prior to any treatment. Overall study findings and caveats: Model-based prediction identified ophthalmopathy a median around 6.5 months prior to its onset.

This clonotype has ten or more counts. Its antigen is currently unknown. TCR beta CDR3 regions were amplified from RNA transcripts. Using the HTBI primer set, a first-round RT-PCR was run on the TCR CDR3. In TCRdb, the multiplex PCR reads were re-called with MiXCR into one record per CDR3 protein. In the table there are hundreds of thousands of distinct CDR3 sequences, around 14% of which are singletons. From germline, CDR1 is SGHVS and CDR2 FQNEAQ. Trimming removed 5 bases from V and 2 bases from J, with 13 bases in between. The CDR3 has 14 residues. Uncontrolled infection, other autoimmune disease, pregnancy or lactation led to exclusion. The study based diagnoses on clinical symptoms, serum thyroxine and TRAb, thyroid ultrasound and orbital computed tomography.

The chain couples TRBV7-8 to TRBJ2-7; no reliable D call. Sequenced: blood. The sequence was obtained from a woman aged 18-29 years with Graves' hyperthyroidism. The CDR3 region has the DNA TGTGCCAGCAGCCTCCGCAAGTCTACCTACGAGCAGTACTTC. It encodes CASSLRKSTYEQYF.